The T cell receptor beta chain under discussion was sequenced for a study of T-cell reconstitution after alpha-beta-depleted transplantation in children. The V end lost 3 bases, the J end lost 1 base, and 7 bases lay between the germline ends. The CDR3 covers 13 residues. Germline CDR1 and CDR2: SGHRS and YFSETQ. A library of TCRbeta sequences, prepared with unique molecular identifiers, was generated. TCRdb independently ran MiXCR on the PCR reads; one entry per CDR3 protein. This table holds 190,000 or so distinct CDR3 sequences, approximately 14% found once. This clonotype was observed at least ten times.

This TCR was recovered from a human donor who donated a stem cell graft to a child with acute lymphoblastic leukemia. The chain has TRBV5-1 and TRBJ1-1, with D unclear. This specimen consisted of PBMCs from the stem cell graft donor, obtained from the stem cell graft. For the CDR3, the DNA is TGCGCCAGCAGCTCACCAGCGAACACTGAAGCTTTCTTT. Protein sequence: CASSSPANTEAFF.